One T cell receptor beta chain is described in this entry. CDR3 length: 15 residues. V dropped 6 bases and J dropped 0 bases, with 13 bases sitting between them. The germline CDR1 and CDR2 sequences are MRHNA and SNTAGT. This record belongs to a study of blood T cell repertoires in COVID-19. Profiling relied on immunoSEQ multiplex PCR, and the TCRdb table lists in-frame clones only, not all of them. The top ten clones hold about 8% of a sample with some 250,000 clones, roughly 80% of them seen once. V usage is TRBV6-4 and J usage is TRBJ2-3; D is unclear. Sequencing used peripheral blood. This receptor was obtained from a woman aged 80 or over with acute or convalescent COVID-19. CDR3 nucleotides: TGTGCCAGCAGCCCCGTGGGCAGGAGCACAGATACGCAGTATTTT. Residues: CASSPVGRSTDTQYF.